This is a list of T cell receptor beta chains from one sample in a study of beta chain features in type 1 diabetes. Repertoires were generated with immunoSEQ multiplex PCR, while TCRdb's copy carries only in-frame clones and drops some. This table has about 900,000 clones, roughly a sixth appearing once. Sequenced input: naive CD4+ T cells from blood. The source of these receptors is a woman younger than 30 in good health. Each CDR3 is given with its conserved first and last residue. The D gene is left open where the match is weak. Size is stated for part of the rows, as once, few or many counts, or as a class when the clone is expanded.

j_gene,abundance,v_gene,d_gene,CDR3aa,CDR3nt
TRBJ1-5,NA,TRBV28,NA,CASRRTLENQPQHF,TGTGCCAGCCGTAGAACCCTGGAAAATCAGCCCCAGCATTTT
TRBJ2-1,NA,TRBV5-6,NA,CASSLDPQGNEQFF,TGTGCCAGCAGCTTGGACCCCCAAGGGAATGAGCAGTTCTTC
TRBJ2-3,few,TRBV7-7,TRBD2,CASSQGLAGGDTQYF,TGTGCTAGCAGCCAGGGACTAGCGGGAGGTGATACGCAGTATTTT
TRBJ1-5,few,TRBV28,NA,CASSPYSNNQPQHF,TGTGCCAGCAGTCCCTACAGCAACAATCAGCCCCAGCATTTT
TRBJ2-4,few,TRBV7-2,NA,CASSLVHRDSAQYF,TGTGCCAGCAGCTTAGTGCACCGGGACTCCGCTCAGTACTTC
TRBJ2-5,few,TRBV5-4,TRBD1,CASSPRTGNRQETQYF,TGTGCCAGCAGCCCGCGGACAGGGAATCGCCAAGAGACCCAGTACTTC
TRBJ2-7,NA,TRBV6-6,NA,CASSYSITGSYEQYF,TGTGCCAGCAGTTACTCGATTACTGGATCCTACGAGCAGTACTTC
TRBJ2-5,NA,TRBV5-6,NA,CASSFRVQETQYF,TGTGCCAGCAGCTTTCGCGTCCAAGAGACCCAGTACTTC
TRBJ2-6,NA,TRBV4-3,NA,CASSLGTGANVLTF,TGCGCCAGCAGCCTCGGGACTGGGGCCAACGTCCTGACTTTC
TRBJ2-1,few,TRBV15,NA,CATSRDAVGAGYEQFF,TGTGCCACCAGCAGAGACGCGGTAGGGGCCGGCTATGAGCAGTTCTTC
TRBJ2-3,NA,TRBV27,NA,CASSLRGWDTQYF,TGTGCCAGCAGTTTACGGGGTTGGGATACGCAGTATTTT
TRBJ2-5,few,TRBV4-3,TRBD1,CASSQDLTGGQETQYF,TGCGCCAGCAGCCAAGATCTGACAGGGGGCCAGGAGACCCAGTACTTC
TRBJ2-1,NA,TRBV7-2,TRBD2,CASSLTLAGGNEQFF,TGTGCCAGCAGCTTAACGTTAGCGGGAGGCAATGAGCAGTTCTTC
TRBJ2-2,NA,TRBV10-2,NA,CASSSPVGRGNTGELFF,TGCGCCAGCAGCTCCCCCGTGGGCAGAGGAAACACCGGGGAGCTGTTTTTT
TRBJ2-7,NA,TRBV5-5,NA,CASSSARQSPYEQYF,TGTGCCAGCAGCTCTGCCCGACAAAGTCCCTACGAGCAGTACTTC
TRBJ2-1,NA,TRBV5-4,NA,CASSSGPRPGPYNEQFF,TGTGCCAGCAGCTCTGGCCCACGTCCAGGACCCTACAATGAGCAGTTCTTC
TRBJ2-7,NA,TRBV12-5,TRBD2,CASGLGNARELYF,TGTGCTAGTGGTCTCGGGAACGCGCGGGAGCTGTACTTC
TRBJ2-3,few,TRBV27,NA,CASKDSYYPRGTDTQYF,TGTGCCAGCAAGGACTCTTACTACCCAAGGGGAACAGATACGCAGTATTTT
TRBJ1-2,NA,TRBV18,TRBD1,CASSPGDRGTYGYTF,TGTGCCAGCTCACCTGGGGACAGGGGCACCTATGGCTACACCTTC
TRBJ1-2,NA,TRBV2,NA,CASRQTDFNYGYTF,TGTGCCAGCAGACAGACGGACTTTAACTATGGCTACACCTTC
TRBJ2-1,few,TRBV25-1,NA,CASSEGDWQPHNEQFF,TGTGCCAGCAGTGAAGGAGATTGGCAACCTCACAATGAGCAGTTCTTC
TRBJ2-4,few,TRBV5-4,TRBD1,CASSPGQGSNIQYF,TGTGCCAGCAGCCCAGGACAGGGAAGTAACATTCAGTACTTC
TRBJ2-5,NA,TRBV5-1,TRBD1,CASSFKGARETQYF,TGCGCCAGCAGCTTCAAGGGGGCCCGGGAGACCCAGTACTTC
TRBJ1-1,NA,TRBV7-2,NA,CASSLVTNTEAFF,TGTGCCAGCAGCTTAGTTACGAACACTGAAGCTTTCTTT
TRBJ2-7,few,TRBV21-1,NA,CASSSPSGKYYEQYF,TGTGCCAGCAGCAGCCCTAGCGGGAAATACTACGAGCAGTACTTC
TRBJ1-1,NA,TRBV6-1,TRBD1,CASSEGTGRVNTEAFF,TGTGCCAGCAGTGAAGGGACAGGGAGAGTGAACACTGAAGCTTTCTTT
TRBJ2-3,few,TRBV18,TRBD2,CASSPGGSRTDTQYF,TGTGCCAGCTCACCAGGCGGGAGTAGGACAGATACGCAGTATTTT
TRBJ1-5,few,TRBV6-6,NA,CASSYSRDQPQHF,TGTGCCAGCAGTTACTCGCGGGATCAGCCCCAGCATTTT
TRBJ2-5,NA,TRBV13,NA,CASSSGWNQETQYF,TGTGCCAGCAGCTCAGGGTGGAACCAAGAGACCCAGTACTTC
TRBJ2-1,few,TRBV6-6,NA,CASSYFRGAYNEQFF,TGTGCCAGCAGTTACTTTCGGGGAGCCTACAATGAGCAGTTCTTC
TRBJ2-7,NA,TRBV27,NA,CASAAGSGYSSYEQYF,TGTGCCAGCGCGGCTGGTAGCGGTTATAGCTCCTACGAGCAGTACTTC
TRBJ2-7,NA,TRBV6-6,TRBD2,CASSSVPQRGKYEQYF,TGTGCCAGCAGTTCCGTCCCCCAGCGGGGGAAATACGAGCAGTACTTC
TRBJ2-2,NA,TRBV7-6,TRBD1,CASSLGLGDRGADTGELFF,TGTGCCAGCAGCTTAGGTTTGGGGGACAGGGGAGCGGACACCGGGGAGCTGTTTTTT
TRBJ2-1,NA,TRBV5-1,TRBD2,CASSLLASGYNEQFF,TGCGCCAGCAGCTTGTTAGCTAGCGGTTACAATGAGCAGTTCTTC
TRBJ1-2,NA,TRBV18,TRBD1,CASSPDRGRGDGYTF,TGTGCCAGCTCACCAGACAGGGGCAGGGGCGATGGCTACACCTTC
TRBJ2-5,NA,TRBV7-2,TRBD2,CASSSRVSGVETQYF,TGTGCCAGCAGCTCCCGCGTTAGCGGGGTAGAGACCCAGTACTTC
TRBJ1-2,few,TRBV7-9,NA,CASSFQGTGYTF,TGTGCCAGCAGCTTCCAGGGCACGGGCTACACCTTC
TRBJ2-5,few,TRBV2,TRBD2,CASSETLAVETQYF,TGTGCCAGCAGTGAGACGCTAGCGGTAGAGACCCAGTACTTC
TRBJ2-1,NA,TRBV10-3,NA,CAISTLEAGAYNEQFF,TGTGCCATCTCAACCCTGGAGGCTGGGGCCTACAATGAGCAGTTCTTC
TRBJ2-2,NA,TRBV7-3,NA,CASSSTGTQGGELFF,TGTGCCAGCAGCTCGACCGGGACACAAGGCGGGGAGCTGTTTTTT
TRBJ1-1,NA,TRBV7-6,TRBD1,CASSLSRTGVSMNTEAFF,TGTGCCAGCAGCTTAAGTAGGACAGGGGTTTCAATGAACACTGAAGCTTTCTTT
TRBJ1-2,few,TRBV11-2,TRBD1,CASSSNRGRGDYGYTF,TGTGCCAGCAGCTCGAACAGGGGGCGCGGGGACTATGGCTACACCTTC
TRBJ2-2,few,TRBV4-2,TRBD1,CASSYVQGVGNTGELFF,TGTGCCAGCAGCTACGTACAGGGGGTAGGAAACACCGGGGAGCTGTTTTTT
TRBJ2-1,few,TRBV2,TRBD2,CASSDLERDPQYNEQFF,TGTGCCAGCAGTGACCTCGAGCGGGACCCCCAATACAATGAGCAGTTCTTC
TRBJ2-1,NA,TRBV11-2,NA,CASSRSWWEANEQFF,TGTGCCAGCAGCCGTAGCTGGTGGGAGGCCAATGAGCAGTTCTTC